The 2 T cell receptor beta chains in this list originate from one sample, sequenced in a study of T-cell memory formation after mild COVID-19. MiXCR, run by TCRdb on the 5' RACE reads, gives a single entry per CDR3 protein. The sample contains under 550,000 distinct CDR3 sequences, approximately 19% of which appear only once. Sequencing was performed on PBMCs or a T cell subset sorted from them (not recorded which). These receptors originate from a young man who had mild COVID-19 (a few samples of this study predate the infection). Cell type and time point are not known.

In this sample, this clonotype turned up a few times. This chain joins TRBV7-9 and TRBJ1-2, with 7 bases lining up with TRBD1. Germline assignment: CDR1 SEHNR and CDR2 FQNEAQ (reference sequence). The CDR3 sequence is 17 residues long. J lost 8 bases, V lost 4 bases, and 19 bases had no gene match. The CDR3 protein is CASSSRDSAGDRGGYTF. CDR3 DNA sequence: TGTGCCAGCAGCTCTAGGGACAGCGCTGGAGATAGGGGAGGCTACACCTTC.

The chain recombines TRBV7-9 with TRBJ2-2; D unresolved. Trimming stripped 5 bases from V and 4 bases from J, with 14 bases between. Germline CDR1 and CDR2: SEHNR and FQNEAQ (reference sequence). The CDR3 runs to 15 residues. The CDR3 loop reads CASSPMRMTTGELFF. The DNA for the CDR3 is TGTGCCAGCAGCCCTATGCGAATGACCACCGGGGAGCTGTTTTTT.